The present T cell receptor beta chain was sequenced within a study of T cells in Graves' hyperthyroidism and ophthalmopathy. Comment on this clonotype: What it recognizes is unknown.

Amplified TCR beta CDR3 regions derived from RNA transcripts. Researchers ran a first-round RT-PCR on the TCR CDR3 using the HTBI primer set. One entry per CDR3 protein results from TCRdb running MiXCR on the multiplex PCR reads. Altogether fewer than 850,000 distinct CDR3 sequences are present, around a sixth being singletons, with the ten largest covering around 16%. Study results and limitations: Blood also carried most thyroid clonotypes expanded above 0.001.

CDR1 is MNHEY, CDR2 SMNVEV, per germline (reference sequence). Trimming at V came to 0 bases and at J to 3 bases, leaving 2 bases not matched to a gene. The CDR3 consists of 15 residues. The authors deemed Graves' hyperthyroidism stable absent ophthalmopathy progression within 18 months. On the basis of clinical symptoms, serum thyroxine and TRAb, thyroid ultrasound and orbital computed tomography, diagnoses were made. The V gene is TRBV27, the J gene TRBJ2-7; 10 nucleotides line up with TRBD2. The sequence came from a man over 45 with Graves' hyperthyroidism. Sequencing was carried out using blood. The CDR3 here is CASSLSAGGIYEQYF. CDR3 nucleotides: TGTGCCAGCAGTTTATCAGCGGGAGGGATCTACGAGCAGTACTTC.